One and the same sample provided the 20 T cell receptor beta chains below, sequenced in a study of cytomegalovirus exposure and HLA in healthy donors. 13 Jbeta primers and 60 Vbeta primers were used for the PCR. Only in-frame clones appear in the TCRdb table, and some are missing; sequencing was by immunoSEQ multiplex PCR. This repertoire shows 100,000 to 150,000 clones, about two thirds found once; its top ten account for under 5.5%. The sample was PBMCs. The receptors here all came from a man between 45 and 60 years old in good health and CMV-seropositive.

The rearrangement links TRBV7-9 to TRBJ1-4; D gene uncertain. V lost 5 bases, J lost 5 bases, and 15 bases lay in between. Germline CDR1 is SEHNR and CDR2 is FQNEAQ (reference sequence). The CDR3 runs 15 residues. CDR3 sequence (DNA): TGTGCCAGCAGCCCCGGCGGGGTTCCGAATGAAAAACTGTTTTTT. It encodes CASSPGGVPNEKLFF.

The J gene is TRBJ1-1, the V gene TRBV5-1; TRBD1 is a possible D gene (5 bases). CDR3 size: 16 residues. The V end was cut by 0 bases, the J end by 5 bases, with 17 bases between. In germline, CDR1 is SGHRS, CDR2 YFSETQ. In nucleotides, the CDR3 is TGCGCCAGCAGCTTGGAGAGTAGGGGTGGTGTGACTGAAGCTTTCTTT. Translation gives CASSLESRGGVTEAFF. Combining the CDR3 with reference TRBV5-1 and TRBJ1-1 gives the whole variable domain KAGVTQTPRYLIKTRGQQVTLSCSPISGHRSVSWYQQTPGQGLQFLFEYFSETQRNKGNFPGRFSGRQFSNSRSEMNVSTLELGDSALYLCASSLESRGGVTEAFFGQGTRLTVV.

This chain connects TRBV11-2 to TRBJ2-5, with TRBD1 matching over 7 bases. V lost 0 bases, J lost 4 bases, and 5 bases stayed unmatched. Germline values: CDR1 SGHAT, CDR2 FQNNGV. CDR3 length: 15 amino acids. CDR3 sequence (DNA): TGTGCCAGCAGCTTAGATGAGGGGGCCGGAGAGACCCAGTACTTC. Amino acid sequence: CASSLDEGAGETQYF.

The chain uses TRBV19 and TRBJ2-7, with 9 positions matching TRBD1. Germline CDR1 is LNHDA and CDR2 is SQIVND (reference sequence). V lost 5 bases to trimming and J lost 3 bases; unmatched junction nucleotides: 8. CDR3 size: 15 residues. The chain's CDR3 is CASSPYRGLGYEQYF. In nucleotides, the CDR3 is TGTGCCAGTAGTCCCTACAGGGGGCTGGGCTACGAGCAGTACTTC.

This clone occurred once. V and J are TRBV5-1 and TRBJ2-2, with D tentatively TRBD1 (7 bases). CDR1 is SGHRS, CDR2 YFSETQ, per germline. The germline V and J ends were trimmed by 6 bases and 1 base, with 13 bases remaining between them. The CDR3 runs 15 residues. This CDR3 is CASTIQGGNTGELFF. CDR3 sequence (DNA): TGCGCCAGCACAATTCAGGGGGGGAACACCGGGGAGCTGTTTTTT.

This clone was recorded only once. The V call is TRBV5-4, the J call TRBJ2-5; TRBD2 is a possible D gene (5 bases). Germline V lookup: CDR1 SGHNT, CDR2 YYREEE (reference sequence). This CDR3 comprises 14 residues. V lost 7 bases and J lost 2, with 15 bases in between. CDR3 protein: CASRIAQRQETQYF. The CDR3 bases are TGTGCCAGCCGCATAGCGCAGAGGCAAGAGACCCAGTACTTC.

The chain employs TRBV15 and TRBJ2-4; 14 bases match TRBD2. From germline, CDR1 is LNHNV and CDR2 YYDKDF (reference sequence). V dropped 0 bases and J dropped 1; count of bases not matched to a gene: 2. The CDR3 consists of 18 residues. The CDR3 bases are TGTGCCACCAGCAGAGAAAGGACTAGCGGGAGGGCCAAAAACATTCAGTACTTC. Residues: CATSRERTSGRAKNIQYF. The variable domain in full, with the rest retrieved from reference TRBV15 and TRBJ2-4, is DAMVIQNPRYQVTQFGKPVTLSCSQTLNHNVMYWYQQKSSQAPKLLFHYYDKDFNNEADTPDNFQSRRPNTSFCFLDIRSPGLGDTAMYLCATSRERTSGRAKNIQYFGAGTRLSVL.

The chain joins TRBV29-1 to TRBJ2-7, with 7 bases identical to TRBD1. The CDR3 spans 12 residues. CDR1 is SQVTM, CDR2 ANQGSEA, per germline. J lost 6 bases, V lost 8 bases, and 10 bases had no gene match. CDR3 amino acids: CSTREGALEQYF. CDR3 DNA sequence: TGCAGCACCCGCGAGGGGGCTCTCGAGCAGTACTTC.

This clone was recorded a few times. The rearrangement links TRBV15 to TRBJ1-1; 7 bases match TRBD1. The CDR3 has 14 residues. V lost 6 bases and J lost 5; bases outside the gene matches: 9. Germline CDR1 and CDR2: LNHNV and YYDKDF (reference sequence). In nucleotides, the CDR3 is TGTGCCACCAGGAACCACAGGGGAAGGACTGAAGCTTTCTTT. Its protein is CATRNHRGRTEAFF. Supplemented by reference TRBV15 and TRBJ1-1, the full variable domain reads DAMVIQNPRYQVTQFGKPVTLSCSQTLNHNVMYWYQQKSSQAPKLLFHYYDKDFNNEADTPDNFQSRRPNTSFCFLDIRSPGLGDTAMYLCATRNHRGRTEAFFGQGTRLTVV.

The CDR3 nucleotides read TGCGCCAGCAGACTGGACAGGGTTAGCACAGATACGCAGTATTTT. Translating it yields CASRLDRVSTDTQYF. V usage is TRBV5-1 and J usage is TRBJ2-3, with TRBD1 identical over 8 bases. Germline CDR1 is SGHRS and CDR2 is YFSETQ. Unmatched junction bases numbered 5, after V lost 5 bases and J lost 0 bases. This CDR3 has 15 residues.

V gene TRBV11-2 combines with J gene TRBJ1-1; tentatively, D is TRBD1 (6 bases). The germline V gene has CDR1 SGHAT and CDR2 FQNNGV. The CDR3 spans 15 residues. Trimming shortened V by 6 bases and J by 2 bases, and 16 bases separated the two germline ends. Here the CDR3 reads CASSPSRTANTEAFF. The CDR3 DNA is TGTGCCAGCAGTCCCTCCCGGACAGCAAACACTGAAGCTTTCTTT.

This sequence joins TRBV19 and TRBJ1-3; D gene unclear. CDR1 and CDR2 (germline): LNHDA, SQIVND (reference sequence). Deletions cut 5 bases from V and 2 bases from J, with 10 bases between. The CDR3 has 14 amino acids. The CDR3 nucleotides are TGTGCCAGTAGTCCGCGGGGAGCTGGAAACACCATATATTTT. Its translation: CASSPRGAGNTIYF.

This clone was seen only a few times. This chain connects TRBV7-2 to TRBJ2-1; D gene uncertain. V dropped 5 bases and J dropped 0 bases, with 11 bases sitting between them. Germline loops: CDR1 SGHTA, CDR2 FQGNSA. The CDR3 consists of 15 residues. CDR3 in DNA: TGTGCCAGCAGCGCGCAAACGAGCTCCTACAATGAGCAGTTCTTC. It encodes CASSAQTSSYNEQFF.

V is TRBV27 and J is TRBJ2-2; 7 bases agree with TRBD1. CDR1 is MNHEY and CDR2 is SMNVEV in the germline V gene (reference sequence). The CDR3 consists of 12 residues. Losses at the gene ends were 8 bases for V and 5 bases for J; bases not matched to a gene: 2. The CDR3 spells CASGQVTGELFF. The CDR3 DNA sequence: TGTGCCAGCGGACAGGTTACCGGGGAGCTGTTTTTT.

The CDR3 region is CASSLWGQGVPNTEAFF. CDR3 in DNA: TGTGCCAGCAGCTTGTGGGGACAGGGTGTGCCGAACACTGAAGCTTTCTTT. This chain links TRBV5-4 with TRBJ1-1, with 9 bases aligning to TRBD1. After removal of 1 base from V and 1 base from J, the junction contained 8 bases not matched to a gene. CDR1 SGHNT and CDR2 YYREEE come from the germline V gene (reference sequence). The CDR3 spans 17 residues.

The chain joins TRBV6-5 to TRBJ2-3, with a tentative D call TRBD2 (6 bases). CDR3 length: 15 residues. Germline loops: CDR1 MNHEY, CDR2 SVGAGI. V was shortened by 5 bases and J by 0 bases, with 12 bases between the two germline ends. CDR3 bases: TGTGCCAGCAGTAAATATAGCGGAAGCACAGATACGCAGTATTTT. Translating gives CASSKYSGSTDTQYF.

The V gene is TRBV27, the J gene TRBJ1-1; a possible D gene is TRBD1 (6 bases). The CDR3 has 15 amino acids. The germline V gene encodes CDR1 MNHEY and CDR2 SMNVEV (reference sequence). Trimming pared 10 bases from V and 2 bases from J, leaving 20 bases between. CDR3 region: CAIPLPGQSNTEAFF. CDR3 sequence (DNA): TGTGCCATCCCACTGCCGGGACAAAGCAACACTGAAGCTTTCTTT.

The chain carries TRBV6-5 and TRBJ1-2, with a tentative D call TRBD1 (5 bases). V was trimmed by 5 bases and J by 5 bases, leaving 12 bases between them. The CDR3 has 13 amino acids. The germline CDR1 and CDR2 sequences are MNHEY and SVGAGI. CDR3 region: CASSPQGSYGYTF. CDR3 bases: TGTGCCAGCAGTCCTCAGGGATCTTATGGCTACACCTTC.

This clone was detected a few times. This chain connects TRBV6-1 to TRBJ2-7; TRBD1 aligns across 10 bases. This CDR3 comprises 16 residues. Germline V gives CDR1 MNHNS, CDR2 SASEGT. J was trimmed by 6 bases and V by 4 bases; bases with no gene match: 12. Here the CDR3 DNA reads TGTGCCAGCAGTGGGGAGCCCGGGACAGGGGTGGTCGAGCAGTACTTC. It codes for CASSGEPGTGVVEQYF.

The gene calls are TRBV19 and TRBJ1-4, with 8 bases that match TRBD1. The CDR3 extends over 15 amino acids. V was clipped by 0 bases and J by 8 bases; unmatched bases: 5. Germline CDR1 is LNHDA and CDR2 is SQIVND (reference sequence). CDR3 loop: CASSIEGTGGEKLFF. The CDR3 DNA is TGTGCCAGTAGTATAGAGGGGACAGGAGGGGAAAAACTGTTTTTT. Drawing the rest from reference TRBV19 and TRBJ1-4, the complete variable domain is DGGITQSPKYLFRKEGQNVTLSCEQNLNHDAMYWYRQDPGQGLRLIYYSQIVNDFQKGDIAEGYSVSREKKESFPLTVTSAQKNPTAFYLCASSIEGTGGEKLFFGSGTQLSVL.